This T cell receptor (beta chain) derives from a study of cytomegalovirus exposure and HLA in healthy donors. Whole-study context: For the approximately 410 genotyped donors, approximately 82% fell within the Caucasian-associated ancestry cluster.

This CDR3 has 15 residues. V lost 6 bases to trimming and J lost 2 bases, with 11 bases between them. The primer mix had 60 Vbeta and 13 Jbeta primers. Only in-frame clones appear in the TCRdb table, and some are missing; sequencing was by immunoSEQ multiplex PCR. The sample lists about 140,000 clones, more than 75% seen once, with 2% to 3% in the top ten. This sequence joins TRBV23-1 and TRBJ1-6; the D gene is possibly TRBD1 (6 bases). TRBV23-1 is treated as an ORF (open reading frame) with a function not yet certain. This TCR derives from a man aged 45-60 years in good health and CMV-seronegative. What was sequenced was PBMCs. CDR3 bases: TGCGCCAGCAGATTGAACAGGGCCTATAATTCACCCCTCCACTTT. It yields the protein CASRLNRAYNSPLHF.